The 4 T cell receptor beta chains listed next were all sequenced from one sample in a study of blood T cell repertoires in COVID-19. The assay was immunoSEQ multiplex PCR, and TCRdb's table has in-frame clones only and misses some. The table lists 310,000 or so clones, approximately 82% of them singletons, with 1% to 1.5% in the top ten. Sequenced: peripheral blood. The origin of the receptors is a woman in her 50s with acute or convalescent COVID-19.

This clone has just a few counts. V usage is TRBV5-1 and J usage is TRBJ1-2; 11 bases line up with TRBD1. Germline CDR1 is SGHRS and CDR2 is YFSETQ. This CDR3 has 15 amino acids. V shed 0 bases and J 8 bases; nucleotides not matched to a gene: 6. The CDR3 is CASSLAEGQGDGYTF. The CDR3 DNA follows: TGCGCCAGCAGCTTGGCCGAGGGACAGGGGGACGGCTACACCTTC.

This clone was picked up one time. The same CDR3 arises from other DNA sequences in this sample as well. The genes are TRBV29-1 and TRBJ1-2, with D hard to call. The V gene's germline CDR1 is SQVTM and CDR2 ANQGSEA. V lost 3 bases and J 3 bases, leaving 11 bases between the germline ends. CDR3 length: 13 residues. This CDR3 is CSVEVQADYGYTF. DNA of the CDR3: TGCAGCGTTGAGGTGCAGGCTGACTATGGCTACACCTTC.

This clone appeared once. The chain joins TRBV9 to TRBJ2-3, with 9 bases lining up with TRBD1. After removal of 3 bases from V and 5 bases from J, the junction contained 10 bases not matched to a gene. This CDR3 contains 16 residues. Looked up from germline, CDR1 is SGDLS and CDR2 is YYNGEE. The CDR3 region has the DNA TGTGCCAGCAGCGGCCGCACAGGGGGCTGGGTAGATACGCAGTATTTT. Protein sequence: CASSGRTGGWVDTQYF.

This chain joins TRBV30 and TRBJ1-1; 7 bases match TRBD1. This CDR3 is 16 amino acids long. The germline CDR1 and CDR2 sequences are GTSNPN and SVGIG (reference sequence). Losses at the gene ends were 2 bases for V and 1 base for J; bases not matched to a gene: 10. In nucleotides, the CDR3 is TGTGCCTGGAGTAGACGACCGGGACAGAGGAACACTGAAGCTTTCTTT. Residues: CAWSRRPGQRNTEAFF.